Listed below are T cell receptor beta chains from one sample, sequenced in a study of blood T cell repertoires in COVID-19. TCRdb keeps only in-frame clones here, not all; method: immunoSEQ multiplex PCR. The sample lists 350,000 to 450,000 clones, about 90% occurring once. Material: peripheral blood. The receptor set was obtained from a man aged 40-55 years with acute or convalescent COVID-19. Each CDR3 is given with its conserved first and last residue. Each record gives: V gene, CDR3 length, D gene, J gene, clone size, CDR3 protein, CDR3 DNA. D genes are given only for firm matches. The size entry is marked missing in some rows and otherwise reads once, few, many or a size class.

TRBV19	17	NA	TRBJ2-1	NA	CASSIGRSFGWGHTQFF	TGTGCCAGTAGTATAGGTCGGTCTTTTGGGTGGGGGCATACCCAGTTCTTC
TRBV27	15	NA	TRBJ2-1	once	CASSLGGTSYNEQFF	TGTGCCAGCAGTTTGGGCGGGACCTCCTACAATGAGCAGTTCTTC
TRBV6-2/TRBV6-3	17	NA	TRBJ2-7	NA	CASSYSPIILGGDEQYF	TGTGCCAGCAGTTACTCCCCTATAATTCTTGGCGGGGACGAGCAGTACTTC
TRBV7-2	15	NA	TRBJ1-2	NA	CASSLRTGSNYGYTF	TGTGCCAGCAGCTTACGTACGGGGTCGAACTATGGCTACACCTTC
TRBV7-3	12	TRBD1	TRBJ2-1	NA	CASSPGTGLQFF	TGTGCCAGCAGCCCTGGGACAGGGCTGCAGTTCTTC
TRBV19	14	NA	TRBJ2-2	NA	CASSIDPGGGELFF	TGTGCCAGTAGTATAGATCCGGGTGGCGGGGAGCTGTTTTTT
TRBV5-1	19	TRBD2	TRBJ2-3	NA	CASSFTTSGRTVPTDTQYF	TGCGCCAGCAGCTTTACGACTAGCGGAAGAACGGTGCCCACAGATACGCAGTATTTT
TRBV5-1	15	NA	TRBJ1-5	NA	CASSLGDRSNQPQHF	TGCGCCAGCAGCCTCGGAGACAGAAGCAATCAGCCCCAGCATTTT
TRBV7-3	14	TRBD1	TRBJ2-7	NA	CASSGQGAGDEQYF	TGTGCCAGCAGCGGCCAGGGGGCCGGGGACGAGCAGTACTTC
TRBV5-1	14	NA	TRBJ2-1	NA	CASNGGGSYNEQFF	TGCGCCAGCAATGGGGGAGGTTCCTACAATGAGCAGTTCTTC
TRBV3-1/TRBV3-2	15	NA	TRBJ1-3	NA	CASSQTRPGGDTIYF	TGTGCCAGCAGCCAAACACGACCGGGAGGGGACACCATATATTTT
TRBV6-1	15	NA	TRBJ1-5	NA	CASSEMRGVAQPQHF	TGTGCCAGCAGTGAAATGCGCGGCGTGGCCCAGCCCCAGCATTTT
TRBV5-6	16	NA	TRBJ1-6	NA	CASSWLPGQYNSPLHF	TGTGCCAGCAGCTGGCTCCCGGGACAATATAATTCACCCCTCCACTTT
TRBV10-2	13	NA	TRBJ1-3	NA	CASSPRGENTIYF	TGCGCCAGCAGTCCCAGGGGTGAAAACACCATATATTTT
TRBV13	16	TRBD2	TRBJ2-1	NA	CASSGTLAGGLNEQFF	TGTGCCAGCAGCGGGACCCTAGCGGGGGGGCTAAATGAGCAGTTCTTC
TRBV4-3	15	NA	TRBJ1-2	NA	CASSQTQGFGYGYTF	TGCGCCAGCAGCCAAACACAGGGCTTCGGCTATGGCTACACCTTC